These 25 T cell receptor beta chains were sequenced from one sample in a study of blood T cell repertoires in COVID-19. Sequencing was performed with immunoSEQ multiplex PCR; in TCRdb, only in-frame clones are kept and a portion is missing. Of hundreds of thousands of clones listed, about 87% are singletons. Material: peripheral blood. The source of these receptors is a man aged 65-85 years with acute or convalescent COVID-19.

The chain joins TRBV5-1 to TRBJ2-1, with 10 bases lining up with TRBD2. Germline V gene lookup returns CDR1 SGHRS and CDR2 YFSETQ. Losses at the gene ends were 0 bases for V and 6 bases for J; bases not matched to a gene: 3. CDR3 length: 15 residues. The CDR3 sequence is CASSLGASGGNEQFF. The CDR3 nucleotides are TGCGCCAGCAGCTTGGGGGCTAGCGGGGGCAATGAGCAGTTCTTC.

The chain carries TRBV2 and TRBJ1-1; D may be TRBD1 (6 bases). CDR1 SNHLY and CDR2 FYNNEI come from the germline V gene. This CDR3 has 14 amino acids. With 7 bases removed from V and 0 bases from J, the gap between germline ends came to 12 bases. This CDR3 is CASMRDTLNTEAFF. CDR3 coding DNA: TGTGCCAGCATGAGGGACACCCTGAACACTGAAGCTTTCTTT.

The chain links TRBV24-1 to TRBJ2-3, with D tentatively TRBD2 (6 bases). Trimming removed 6 bases at V and 2 bases at J, with 17 bases between. The CDR3 contains 16 residues. The germline V gene has CDR1 KGHDR and CDR2 SFDVKD. The CDR3 protein is CATSSAGTALTDTQYF. The CDR3 DNA follows: TGTGCCACCAGTTCCGCGGGGACTGCCCTCACAGATACGCAGTATTTT.

The chain carries TRBV6-5 and TRBJ2-1; D may be TRBD2 (5 bases). The CDR3 extends over 16 amino acids. The V end was cut by 0 bases, the J end by 2 bases, with 11 bases between. The germline V gene encodes CDR1 MNHEY and CDR2 SVGAGI. This CDR3 reads CASSYSRAAPYNEQFF. CDR3 in DNA: TGTGCCAGCAGTTACTCGAGGGCGGCACCCTACAATGAGCAGTTCTTC.

This chain connects TRBV5-1 to TRBJ1-5, with D possibly TRBD1 on 6 matching bases. This CDR3 is 15 amino acids long. The V end was cut by 2 bases, the J end by 0 bases, with 9 bases between. Looked up from germline, CDR1 is SGHRS and CDR2 is YFSETQ. The CDR3 is CASSFRGYSNQPQHF. Written as DNA, the CDR3 is TGCGCCAGCAGCTTCAGGGGTTATAGCAATCAGCCCCAGCATTTT.

The chain has TRBV18 and TRBJ2-7; 12 bases match TRBD2. V lost 5 bases to trimming and J lost 6 bases; unmatched junction nucleotides: 8. Germline V gives CDR1 KGHSH, CDR2 LQKENI. The CDR3 loop spans 15 amino acids. CDR3 region: CASSAGLAGSSEQYF. The CDR3 bases are TGTGCCAGCTCAGCAGGACTAGCGGGATCTAGCGAGCAGTACTTC.

This rearrangement joins TRBV5-1 to TRBJ2-2; TRBD1 agrees at 11 bases. V was clipped by 4 bases and J by 4 bases; unmatched bases: 9. This CDR3 spans 17 amino acids. CDR1 and CDR2 from the germline V gene are SGHRS and YFSETQ. For the CDR3, the DNA is TGCGCCAGCAGCAGGCGTGGACAGGGGGCCGGCACCGGGGAGCTGTTTTTT. Protein product: CASSRRGQGAGTGELFF.

This clone was recorded once. The J gene is TRBJ1-3, the V gene TRBV7-8; weak D call: TRBD1 (5 bases). In germline, CDR1 is SGHVS, CDR2 FQNEAQ. This CDR3 spans 15 amino acids. V lost 6 bases to trimming and J lost 3 bases, with 15 bases between them. CDR3 coding DNA: TGTGCCAGCAGTCTGGGACTGGGGGGTGGAAACACCATATATTTT. This codes for CASSLGLGGGNTIYF.

The rearrangement links TRBV5-1 to TRBJ2-7; D is perhaps TRBD1 (6 bases). This CDR3 spans 17 amino acids. Germline values: CDR1 SGHRS, CDR2 YFSETQ. Between the trimmed V and J ends, which lost 0 bases and 1 base, there was a span of 17 bases. Here the CDR3 DNA reads TGCGCCAGCAGCTTGGGGGCAGGGGTGACGGGGTCCTACGAGCAGTACTTC. It specifies CASSLGAGVTGSYEQYF.

The rearrangement uses TRBV18 and TRBJ2-1, with a weak D call TRBD1 (5 bases). CDR3 length: 14 amino acids. Per germline, CDR1 KGHSH and CDR2 LQKENI. Trimming took off 0 bases at V and 7 bases at J, with 10 bases between the two ends. The CDR3 bases are TGTGCCAGCTCACCACCGGACATTCGGAATGAGCAGTTCTTC. It specifies CASSPPDIRNEQFF.

In its sample, this clone was seen once. The chain employs TRBV20-1 and TRBJ2-7; possible D gene TRBD2, 6 bases. Trimming took off 3 bases at V and 0 bases at J, with 6 bases between the two ends. CDR1 and CDR2 from the germline V gene are DFQATT and SNEGSKA (reference sequence). The CDR3 has 12 amino acids. The CDR3 region has the DNA TGCAGTGCTAGTAGCGGCTCCTACGAGCAGTACTTC. It translates to CSASSGSYEQYF.

Regarding this clone: This same CDR3 is encoded by further DNA sequences in the sample. The rearrangement links TRBV5-6 to TRBJ1-5, with D possibly being TRBD1 (6 bases). The V end lost 1 base, the J end lost 0 bases, and 8 bases lay between the germline ends. Germline assignment: CDR1 SGHDT and CDR2 YYEEEE. The CDR3 consists of 15 residues. This CDR3 reads CASSLTGYSNQPQHF. CDR3 in DNA: TGTGCCAGCAGCTTGACAGGGTATAGCAATCAGCCCCAGCATTTT.

J is TRBJ1-1 and V is TRBV5-1; tentatively, D is TRBD1 (5 bases). The CDR3 is made up of 13 amino acids. The V end was cut by 0 bases, the J end by 8 bases, with 11 bases between. Germline lookup yields CDR1 SGHRS and CDR2 YFSETQ. The CDR3 DNA reads as TGCGCCAGCAGCTTGGGGGGCAGCCGAGAAGCTTTCTTT. Protein: CASSLGGSREAFF.

The chain uses TRBV9 and TRBJ2-1; weak D call: TRBD2 (6 bases). The germline V and J ends were trimmed by 0 bases and 3 bases, with 13 bases remaining between them. This CDR3 region has 16 residues. In germline, CDR1 is SGDLS, CDR2 YYNGEE. As DNA, the CDR3 is TGTGCCAGCAGCGTAGTTTGGGGTAGCGGCTACAATGAGCAGTTCTTC. This gives the protein CASSVVWGSGYNEQFF.

J is TRBJ2-3 and V is TRBV5-5; 8 bases map to TRBD1. The V gene end was trimmed by 4 bases and the J gene end by 6 bases; junction bases not matched to a gene: 13. In germline, CDR1 is SGHKS, CDR2 YYEKEE (reference sequence). CDR3 length: 16 amino acids. The CDR3 is CASSRSAGGNIDTQYF. The CDR3 coding sequence is TGTGCCAGCAGCCGGAGCGCAGGGGGCAATATCGATACGCAGTATTTT.

The chain joins TRBV5-6 to TRBJ2-5; the D gene is possibly TRBD1 (5 bases). Trimming removed 4 bases at V and 1 base at J, with 11 bases between. Germline V gene data show CDR1 as SGHDT and CDR2 as YYEEEE. This CDR3 contains 14 residues. CDR3 sequence (DNA): TGTGCCAGCAGCCCCGGACACTTCCAAGAGACCCAGTACTTC. It codes for CASSPGHFQETQYF. The whole variable domain, remainder taken from reference TRBV5-6 and TRBJ2-5, is DAGVTQSPTHLIKTRGQQVTLRCSPKSGHDTVSWYQQALGQGPQFIFQYYEEEERQRGNFPDRFSGHQFPNYSSELNVNALLLGDSALYLCASSPGHFQETQYFGPGTRLLVL.

In DNA form, the CDR3 reads TGCGCCAGCAGCCTCAGGACAGGGACGGGCACCGGGGAGCTGTTTTTT. This sequence encodes CASSLRTGTGTGELFF. The chain links TRBV5-1 to TRBJ2-2; 8 positions match TRBD1. The CDR3 sequence is 16 residues long. In germline, CDR1 is SGHRS, CDR2 YFSETQ. The junction had 9 bases not matched to a gene; V was cut back by 4 bases and J by 4 bases.

The genes are TRBV6-1 and TRBJ2-1, with D uncertain. Germline V CDR1 and CDR2: MNHNS, SASEGT. Trimming took 2 bases from V and 5 from J, leaving 13 bases between them. The CDR3 has 15 residues. CDR3 residues: CASSEMGVYDNEQFF. CDR3 nucleotide sequence: TGTGCCAGCAGTGAAATGGGCGTCTATGACAATGAGCAGTTCTTC.

The chain links TRBV7-2 to TRBJ2-1; D gene unclear. The length of the CDR3 is 14 residues. Between the trimmed V and J ends, which lost 2 bases and 7 bases, there was a span of 12 bases. The germline gives CDR1 SGHTA, CDR2 FQGNSA. CDR3 amino acids: CASSLTSVRNEQFF. The DNA for the CDR3 is TGTGCCAGCAGCTTAACCTCCGTCCGGAATGAGCAGTTCTTC.

The chain employs TRBV6-5 and TRBJ2-7; D is ambiguous. Germline V lookup: CDR1 MNHEY, CDR2 SVGAGI. V gave up 2 bases and J gave up 2 bases, with 16 bases separating them. This CDR3 region has 16 residues. The CDR3 reads CASSYSPAGRTYEQYF. CDR3 bases: TGTGCCAGCAGTTACAGCCCGGCAGGCCGAACCTACGAGCAGTACTTC.

This chain connects TRBV19 to TRBJ2-5; D perhaps matches TRBD1 (6 bases). Trimming removed 4 bases from V and 5 bases from J, with 8 bases in between. CDR3 length: 12 residues. The germline CDR1 and CDR2 sequences are LNHDA and SQIVND (reference sequence). In DNA, the CDR3 is TGTGCCAGTAGTAGGGGGCGGGAGACCCAGTACTTC. Translated: CASSRGRETQYF.

V gene TRBV5-1 combines with J gene TRBJ2-1, with 8 bases identical to TRBD1. Germline V lookup: CDR1 SGHRS, CDR2 YFSETQ. The CDR3 consists of 15 residues. The trim removed 4 bases at V and 2 bases at J, leaving 5 bases unmatched. The CDR3 bases are TGCGCCAGCAGCGCCGGACAGGGAACCTACAATGAGCAGTTCTTC. Translated, it gives CASSAGQGTYNEQFF.

The chain couples TRBV25-1 to TRBJ2-7, with 9 bases lining up with TRBD1. Germline CDR1 reads MGHDK; CDR2 reads SYGVNS. This CDR3 spans 14 amino acids. Losses at the gene ends were 5 bases for V and 6 bases for J; bases not matched to a gene: 8. CDR3 DNA: TGTGCCAGCAGTCCGGGACAGGGACCTACCGAGCAGTACTTC. It yields the protein CASSPGQGPTEQYF.

The CDR3 loop is CAGRDYQGADTQYF. In DNA, the CDR3 is TGTGCCGGCCGGGACTACCAGGGCGCAGATACGCAGTATTTT. This chain links TRBV2 with TRBJ2-3, with TRBD2 matching 7 bases. Germline values: CDR1 SNHLY, CDR2 FYNNEI. V was pared by 11 bases and J by 4 bases, with 12 bases of the junction left unmatched. The CDR3 spans 14 residues.

This clone was recorded a few times. The J gene is TRBJ2-3, the V gene TRBV5-4, with 13 positions matching TRBD2. Germline V lookup: CDR1 SGHNT, CDR2 YYREEE (reference sequence). This CDR3 has 17 residues. V shed 4 bases, J shed 6 bases, and the junction held 11 bases outside the gene matches. The CDR3 DNA is TGTGCCAGCAGCCGGCGACTAGCGGGGGGTGGGTCGGATACGCAGTATTTT. Its protein product is CASSRRLAGGGSDTQYF.